This T cell receptor beta chain is drawn from a study of chemoradiotherapy in HPV16-positive cancers. For the study at large: A couple of HPV16-positive patients' cells yielded candidate HPV-specific clones and common motifs. Findings and caveats of the study: The functional HPV-specific definition rests on just a couple of HPV16-positive patients. Non-HPV-specific T cells did not expand in tumors during treatment, whereas candidate HPV-specific clones and E7-related motifs did.

The germline V gene encodes CDR1 GTSNPN and CDR2 SVGIG (reference sequence). The CDR3 totals 15 residues. The V segment lost 2 bases and the J segment 9 bases; nucleotides outside the gene matches: 9. This clone was seen only once. Its target is unknown. Repeated repertoire sampling spanned the course of chemoradiotherapy. TCRdb keeps only in-frame clones here, not all; method: immunoSEQ multiplex PCR. This table has roughly 3,900 clones, approximately 78% appearing once. The clonotype originates from a human donor with HPV-associated anogenital cancer. This rearrangement joins TRBV30 to TRBJ2-1; TRBD1 aligns across 11 bases. The sequencing here drew on tumor tissue, taken from a patient who underwent chemoradiotherapy. The DNA of the CDR3 is TGTGCCTGGAGTCCCCGGGACAGGGGGGTAGGTGAGCAGTTCTTC. Its translation: CAWSPRDRGVGEQFF.